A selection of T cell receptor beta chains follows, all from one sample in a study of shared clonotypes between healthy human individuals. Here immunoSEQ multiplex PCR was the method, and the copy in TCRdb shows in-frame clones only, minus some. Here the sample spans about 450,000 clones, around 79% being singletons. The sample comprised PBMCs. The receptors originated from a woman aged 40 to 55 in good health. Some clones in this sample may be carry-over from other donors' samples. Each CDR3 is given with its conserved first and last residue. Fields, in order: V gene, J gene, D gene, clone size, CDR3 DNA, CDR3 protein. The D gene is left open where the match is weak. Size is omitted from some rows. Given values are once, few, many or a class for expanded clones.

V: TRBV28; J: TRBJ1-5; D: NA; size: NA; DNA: TGTGCCAGCAGTTTGTCAGGGTATCAGCCCCAGCATTTT; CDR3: CASSLSGYQPQHF
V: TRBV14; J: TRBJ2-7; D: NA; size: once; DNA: TGTGCCAGCAGCCCTACACCTAGCTCCGGGGGCGAGCAGTACTTC; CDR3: CASSPTPSSGGEQYF
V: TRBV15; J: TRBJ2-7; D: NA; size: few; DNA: TGTGCCACCAGCAGCGAGCCTCACTACGAGCAGTACTTC; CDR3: CATSSEPHYEQYF
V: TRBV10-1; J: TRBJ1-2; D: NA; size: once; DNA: TGCGCCAGCCTCAGAGGCAGGGGTAAGGGGGTAGCTAGTGGCTACACCTTC; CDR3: CASLRGRGKGVASGYTF
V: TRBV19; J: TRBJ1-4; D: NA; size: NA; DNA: TGTGCCAGTAGTACAGGATTAGGTGAAAAACTGTTTTTT; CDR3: CASSTGLGEKLFF
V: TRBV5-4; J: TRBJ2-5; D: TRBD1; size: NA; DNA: TGTGCCAGCAGTTTGGCGGACCGGGGACAGCAAGAGACCCAGTACTTC; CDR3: CASSLADRGQQETQYF
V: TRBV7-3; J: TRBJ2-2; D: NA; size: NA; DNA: TGTGCCACTTCGGGACTCACCGGGGAGCTGTTTTTT; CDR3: CATSGLTGELFF
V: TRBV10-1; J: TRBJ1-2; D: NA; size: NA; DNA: TGCGGCAACGAGGGGGGCGGAACTAACTATGGCTACACCTTC; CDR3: CGNEGGGTNYGYTF
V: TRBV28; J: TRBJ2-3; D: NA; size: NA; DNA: TGTGCCAGCGAGAACCCGGGACCCAACACAGATACGCAGTATTTT; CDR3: CASENPGPNTDTQYF
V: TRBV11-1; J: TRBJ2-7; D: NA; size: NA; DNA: TGTGCCAGCAGCTTAGCGCCGCGTTACGAGCAGTACTTC; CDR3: CASSLAPRYEQYF
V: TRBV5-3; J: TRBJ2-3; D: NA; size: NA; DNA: TGTGCCAGCCTCGGGACTTCCAGAGCGGGGCAGTATTTT; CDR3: CASLGTSRAGQYF
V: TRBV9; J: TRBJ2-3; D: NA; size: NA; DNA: TGTGCCAGCAGCGTAGGGCCCTGGATGGGAGCGGAGACAGATACGCAGTATTTT; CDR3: CASSVGPWMGAETDTQYF
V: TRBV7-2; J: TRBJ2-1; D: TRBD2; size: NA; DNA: TGTGCCAGCAGCCCATGGACTAGCGGGAGCCGTAATGAGCAGTTCTTC; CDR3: CASSPWTSGSRNEQFF
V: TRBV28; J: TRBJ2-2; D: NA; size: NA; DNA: TGTGCCAGCAGACCTCGGGGTGCCGGGGAGCTGTTTTTT; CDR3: CASRPRGAGELFF
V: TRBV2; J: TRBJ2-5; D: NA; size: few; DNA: TGTGCCAGCTGTCTAGCAGAGACCCAGTACTTC; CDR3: CASCLAETQYF
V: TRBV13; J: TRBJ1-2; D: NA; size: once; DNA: TGTGCCAGCAGCTTAGTGATTGAGGGGGGAAACTATGGCTACACCTTC; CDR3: CASSLVIEGGNYGYTF
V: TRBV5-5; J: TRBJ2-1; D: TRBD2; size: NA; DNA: TGTGCCAGCAGCCAGGGACTAGCGGGAGGGCCTATTGAGCAGTTCTTC; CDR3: CASSQGLAGGPIEQFF
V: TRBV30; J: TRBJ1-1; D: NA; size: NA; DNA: TGTGCCTGGAGTGTTTTTCTGGGTTGGGACACTGAAGCTTTCTTT; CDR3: CAWSVFLGWDTEAFF
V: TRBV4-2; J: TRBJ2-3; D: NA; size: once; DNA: TGTGCCAGCAGCCAAAGGTCTCGGCGGGGAGGAACAGATACGCAGTATTTT; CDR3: CASSQRSRRGGTDTQYF
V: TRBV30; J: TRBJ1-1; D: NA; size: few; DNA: TGTGCCTGGAAACAGCCCGGGTCGATGAACACTGAAGCTTTCTTT; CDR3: CAWKQPGSMNTEAFF
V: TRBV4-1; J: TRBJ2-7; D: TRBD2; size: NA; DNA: TGCGCCAGCAGCCAAGTAGGGACTAGCGGGAGGTTAGGCTCCTACGAGCAGTACTTC; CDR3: CASSQVGTSGRLGSYEQYF
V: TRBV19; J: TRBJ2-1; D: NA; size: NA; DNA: TGTGCCACCCGGGCAGATCCAGGCTCCTACAATGAGCAGTTCTTC; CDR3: CATRADPGSYNEQFF
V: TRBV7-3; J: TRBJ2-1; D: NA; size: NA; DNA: TGTGCCAGCAGCTTAGCCCCAGGTTGGGGGCAAAATGAGCAGTTCTTC; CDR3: CASSLAPGWGQNEQFF
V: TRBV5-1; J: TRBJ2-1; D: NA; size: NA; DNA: TGCGCCAGCAGCTTGGGAGTAGCGGAAAGCTCCTACAATGAGCAGTTCTTC; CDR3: CASSLGVAESSYNEQFF
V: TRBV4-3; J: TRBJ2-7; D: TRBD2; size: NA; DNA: TGCGCCAGCAGCCAAGAGGTGGTGCTAGCGGGGGACTCCTACGAGCAGTACTTC; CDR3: CASSQEVVLAGDSYEQYF
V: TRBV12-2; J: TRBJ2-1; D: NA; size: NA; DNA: TGTGCAAGTCGCTTAGCTGGCATTTGGGGGTCCTTCTACAATGAGCAGTTCTTC; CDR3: CASRLAGIWGSFYNEQFF
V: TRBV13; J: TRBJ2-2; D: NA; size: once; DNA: TGTGCCAGCAGCTTATTAAAAGGGGAGAACACCGGGGAGCTGTTTTTT; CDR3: CASSLLKGENTGELFF
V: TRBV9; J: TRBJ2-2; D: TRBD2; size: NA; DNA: TGTGCCAGCAGACTAGCGGGGTACACCGGGGAGCTGTTTTTT; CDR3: CASRLAGYTGELFF
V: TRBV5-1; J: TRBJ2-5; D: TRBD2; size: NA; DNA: TGCGCCAGCAGCGCACTAGCGGGAGTAGAGGAGACCCAGTACTTC; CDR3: CASSALAGVEETQYF
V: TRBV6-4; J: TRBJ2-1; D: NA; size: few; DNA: TGTGCCAGCAGCAGTAAAGCGGAGAGATACAATGAGCAGTTCTTC; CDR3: CASSSKAERYNEQFF
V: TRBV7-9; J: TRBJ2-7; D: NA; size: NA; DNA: TGTGCCAGCAGCCTCGGTCAAGGCCCTTGGGAGCAGTACTTC; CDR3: CASSLGQGPWEQYF
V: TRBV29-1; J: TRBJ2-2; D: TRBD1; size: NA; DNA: TGCAGCGTTGATCGTGGGACAGGGGCGAACACCGGGGAGCTGTTTTTT; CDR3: CSVDRGTGANTGELFF
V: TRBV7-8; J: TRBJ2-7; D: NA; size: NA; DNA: TGTGCCAGCAGCTTAGCGGTTCTTACCTACGAGCAGTACTTC; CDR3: CASSLAVLTYEQYF
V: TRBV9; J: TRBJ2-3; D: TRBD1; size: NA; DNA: TGTGCCAGCAGCGTAACTGGACAGGGCACAGATACGCAGTATTTT; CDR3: CASSVTGQGTDTQYF
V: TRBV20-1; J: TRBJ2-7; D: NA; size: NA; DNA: TGCAGTGCTAGAGTAGGAAAGTACTTC; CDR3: CSARVGKYF
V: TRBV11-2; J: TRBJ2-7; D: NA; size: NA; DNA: TGTGCCAGCAGCTTAGGAACTAGCTCCCACGAGCAGTACTTC; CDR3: CASSLGTSSHEQYF
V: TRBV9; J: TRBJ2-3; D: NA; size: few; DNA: TGTGCCAGCAGCTTGGAAGGCGCAGATACGCAGTATTTT; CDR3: CASSLEGADTQYF
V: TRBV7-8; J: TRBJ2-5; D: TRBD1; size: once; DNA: TGTGCCAGCAGCCTCGGGACAGGGGCCGGCCAAGAGACCCAGTACTTC; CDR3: CASSLGTGAGQETQYF
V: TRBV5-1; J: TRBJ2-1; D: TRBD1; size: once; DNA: TGCGCCAGACCGGGACAGTCTTACAATGAGCAGTTCTTC; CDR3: CARPGQSYNEQFF
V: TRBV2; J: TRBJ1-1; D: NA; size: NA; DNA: TGTGCCAGCATAGGACAGACGAACACTGAAGCTTTCTTT; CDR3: CASIGQTNTEAFF
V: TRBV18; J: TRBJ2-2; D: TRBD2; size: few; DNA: TGTGCCAGCTCACCTGTACTAGCGGGCACCGGGGAGCTGTTTTTT; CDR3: CASSPVLAGTGELFF
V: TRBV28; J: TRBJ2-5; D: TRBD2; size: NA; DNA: TGTGCCAGCAGTTCGAGCGGGAGGGAAGAGACCCAGTACTTC; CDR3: CASSSSGREETQYF
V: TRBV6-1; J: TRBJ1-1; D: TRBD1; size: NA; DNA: TGTGCCAGCAGTGGCTGGGACAGGGGGCACACTGAAGCTTTCTTT; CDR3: CASSGWDRGHTEAFF
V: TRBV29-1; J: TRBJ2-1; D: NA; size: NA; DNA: TGCAGCGTTGAAAGCGGGGAGGGGGGCAATGAGCAGTTCTTC; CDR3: CSVESGEGGNEQFF
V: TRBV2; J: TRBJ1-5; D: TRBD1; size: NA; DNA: TGTGCCAGCGGGCGGGGACAGACCAGCAATCAGCCCCAGCATTTT; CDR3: CASGRGQTSNQPQHF
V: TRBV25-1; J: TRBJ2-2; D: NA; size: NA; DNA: TGTGCCAGCAGTGAACAGGGCTACACCGGGGAGCTGTTTTTT; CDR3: CASSEQGYTGELFF
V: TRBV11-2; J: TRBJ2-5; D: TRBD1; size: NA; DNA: TGTGCCAGCAGCTTAGATATTGGGTCAGGGGGGACCCAGTACTTC; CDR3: CASSLDIGSGGTQYF
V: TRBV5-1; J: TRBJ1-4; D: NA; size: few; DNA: TGCGCCAGCAGCTTGGTGCCACAGGCCGCCTCTAATGAAAAACTGTTTTTT; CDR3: CASSLVPQAASNEKLFF
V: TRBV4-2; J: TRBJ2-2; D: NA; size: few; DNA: TGTGCCAGCAGCCAAGCGACAGAAAACACCGGGGAGCTGTTTTTT; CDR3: CASSQATENTGELFF
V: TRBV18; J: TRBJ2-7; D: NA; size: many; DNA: TGTGCCAGCTCACCAGAGACGGGCTCCTACGAGCAGTACTTC; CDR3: CASSPETGSYEQYF
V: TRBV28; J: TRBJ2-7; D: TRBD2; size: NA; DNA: TGTGCCAGCAGTCCCGGGACTAGGGTTGCCTACGAGCAGTACTTC; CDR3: CASSPGTRVAYEQYF
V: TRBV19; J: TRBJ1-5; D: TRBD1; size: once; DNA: TGTGCCACCAGGGGGGGCAATCAGCCCCAGCATTTT; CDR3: CATRGGNQPQHF
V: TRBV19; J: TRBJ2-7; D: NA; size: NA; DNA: TGTGCCAGTAGTAAACTAGCCAGCTCCTACGAGCAGTACTTC; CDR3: CASSKLASSYEQYF